Presented here are 13 T cell receptor beta chains from one specimen sequenced in a study of human T cells and chemical hapten exposure (dated by TCRdb to the early 2020s). The library was made by RACE. Instrument used: NextSeq 500. Using fastp trimming at Q25 and MiXCR clonotype assembly, TCRdb reanalyzed the public sequencing data and kept in-frame beta chains. Rows with one shared CDR3 protein collapse into an entry with the most common genes and DNA. This sample has some 360,000 distinct CDR3 sequences in its table, and less than 6.5% of those were observed once. Approximately 2.4% of the sample is held by the ten biggest clonotypes. The sample's time point label, decoded: pre-sensitization, week 0. According to the study, the label for this sample's treatment or condition signals: therapeutic diphenylcyclopropenone sensitization with weekly scalp DPC. Material: whole blood, obtained in connection with sensitization to the hapten diphenylcyclopropenone (DPC). These receptors all stem from a woman between 45 and 65 years old with alopecia areata. Some clones in this sample may be carry-over from other donors' samples.

This clonotype was seen a handful of times. The rearrangement joins TRBV11-2 to TRBJ2-3; TRBD2 matches at 9 bases. Losses at the gene ends were 0 bases for V and 3 bases for J; bases not matched to a gene: 10. The CDR3 has 18 residues. Germline V gene sequence: CDR1 SGHAT, CDR2 FQNNGV. The CDR3 DNA reads as TGTGCCAGCAGCTTAGATCCTAGCGGGGCGATGCTAACAGATACGCAGTATTTT. It codes for CASSLDPSGAMLTDTQYF.

This clonotype was seen many times. The rearrangement joins TRBV7-2 to TRBJ2-3; 8 bases are shared with TRBD2. V lost 3 bases and J lost 1; bases outside the gene matches: 3. This CDR3 is built from 15 residues. Germline V gene sequence: CDR1 SGHTA, CDR2 FQGNSA. CDR3 bases: TGTGCCAGCAGCTTTCGGCGGGGGGGCACAGATACGCAGTATTTT. It yields the protein CASSFRRGGTDTQYF. The full variable domain, its missing parts supplied by reference TRBV7-2 and TRBJ2-3, is GAGVSQSPSNKVTEKGKDVELRCDPISGHTALYWYRQSLGQGLEFLIYFQGNSAPDKSGLPSDRFSAERTGGSVSTLTIQRTQQEDSAVYLCASSFRRGGTDTQYFGPGTRLTVL.

This clonotype was counted only a few times. The chain links TRBV25-1 to TRBJ2-7; D unclear. Trimming left V 5 bases short and J 0 bases short, with 17 bases between. The germline V gene has CDR1 MGHDK and CDR2 SYGVNS. The CDR3 loop spans 16 amino acids. CDR3 loop: CASSPRGRSRSYEQYF. CDR3 coding DNA: TGTGCCAGCAGTCCCCGTGGGCGGAGTCGCTCCTACGAGCAGTACTTC.

This clonotype was observed a few times. The rearrangement joins TRBV24-1 to TRBJ1-2; 8 bases agree with TRBD1. In germline, CDR1 is KGHDR, CDR2 SFDVKD. The length of the CDR3 is 13 residues. The J segment lost 5 bases and the V segment lost 8 bases, leaving 6 bases of the junction unmatched. As DNA, the CDR3 is TGTGCCACCATTCCGGACAGGGAGTATGGCTACACCTTC. Its protein is CATIPDREYGYTF.

This clonotype appeared a few times. The chain links TRBV7-9 to TRBJ2-5; 11 bases align to TRBD1. There are 15 residues in the CDR3. V was pared by 5 bases and J by 5 bases, with 7 bases of the junction left unmatched. Germline V gene lookup returns CDR1 SEHNR and CDR2 FQNEAQ (reference sequence). The CDR3 here is CASSLRTGGRETQYF. The CDR3 DNA sequence: TGTGCCAGCAGCCTAAGGACAGGGGGCAGGGAGACCCAGTACTTC.

In its sample, this clonotype was seen many times. This chain connects TRBV6-5 to TRBJ2-3; D gene unclear. There are 14 residues in the CDR3. V lost 0 bases, J lost 5 bases, and 9 bases lay in between. Germline-derived CDR1 and CDR2 are MNHEY and SVGAGI. The CDR3 coding sequence is TGTGCCAGCAGTTACTCGATACCCGGAGATACGCAGTATTTT. It encodes CASSYSIPGDTQYF.

There are many counts of this clonotype. The CDR3 sequence is CASSHPRSGTPSGANVLTF. Written as DNA, the CDR3 is TGTGCCAGCAGCCACCCCCGTAGCGGGACTCCCTCTGGGGCCAACGTCCTGACTTTC. This chain links TRBV7-6 with TRBJ2-6; TRBD2 matches at 8 bases. V trimming: 5 bases; J trimming: 0 bases; junction bases outside the gene matches: 12. Germline values: CDR1 SGHVS, CDR2 FNYEAQ. The CDR3 is 19 residues long.

The V gene is TRBV2, the J gene TRBJ2-1, with 8 bases identical to TRBD2. V gave up 4 bases and J gave up 7 bases; unmatched junction bases: 6. The germline V gene encodes CDR1 SNHLY and CDR2 FYNNEI. The CDR3 is 14 residues long. The CDR3 protein is CASSVNGRGNEQFF. CDR3 DNA: TGTGCCAGCAGTGTGAACGGGAGGGGAAATGAGCAGTTCTTC.

The sample holds a few counts of this clonotype. This sequence joins TRBV6-6 and TRBJ2-3, with 7 bases matching TRBD2. This CDR3 region has 16 residues. CDR1 is MNHNY and CDR2 is SVGAGI in the germline V gene (reference sequence). The V segment lost 2 bases and the J segment 3 bases; nucleotides outside the gene matches: 8. CDR3 in DNA: TGTGCCAGCAGTTACACGCGACTAGCAAGTACAGATACGCAGTATTTT. It specifies CASSYTRLASTDTQYF.

This clonotype appeared a few times. CDR3 sequence reads: CASSGRTYEQYF. CDR3 coding DNA: TGTGCCAGCAGCGGACGGACGTACGAGCAGTACTTC. The chain couples TRBV7-9 to TRBJ2-7; D unclear. Trimming took 5 bases from V and 4 from J, leaving 9 bases between them. Germline V gene lookup returns CDR1 SEHNR and CDR2 FQNEAQ (reference sequence). There are 12 residues in the CDR3.

A few counts support this clonotype. This sequence joins TRBV20-1 and TRBJ2-3; TRBD2 matches at 9 bases. The CDR3 is 16 amino acids. CDR1 DFQATT and CDR2 SNEGSKA come from the germline V gene (reference sequence). V shed 0 bases, J shed 3 bases, and the junction held 7 bases outside the gene matches. The CDR3 DNA follows: TGCAGTGCTAGAGATTGGCGGGAGGGGAGGACAGATACGCAGTATTTT. Translated, it gives CSARDWREGRTDTQYF.

This clonotype showed up many times. The chain uses TRBV6-2 or TRBV6-3 and TRBJ1-5, with D maybe TRBD1 (5 bases). V gave up 2 bases and J gave up 2 bases, with 10 bases separating them. Per the germline V gene, CDR1 is MNHEY and CDR2 is SVGEGT. The CDR3 is made up of 15 amino acids. The CDR3 spells CASSYGREGNQPQHF. The CDR3 DNA reads as TGTGCCAGCAGTTACGGCAGGGAAGGCAATCAGCCCCAGCATTTT.

Regarding this clonotype: The CDR3 does not end in the conserved phenylalanine or tryptophan, so this is likely a read error. This chain links TRBV29-1 with TRBJ2-4; D is ambiguous. Trimming cost V 1 base and J 9 bases, with 16 bases left between them. Germline V CDR1 and CDR2: SQVTM, ANQGSEA. This CDR3 is built from 14 residues. This chain's CDR3 is CSVEGVGNPGIQYY. The CDR3 coding sequence is TGCAGCGTTGAAGGGGTAGGGAACCCAGGCATTCAGTACTAC.